This TCR beta chain was recorded in a study of cytomegalovirus exposure and HLA in healthy donors. Study-level findings and limits: A later analysis found most CMV-associated TCR beta chains apparently HLA-restricted. Investigators reported 150 to 200 TCR beta chains as tied to cytomegalovirus. Sequencing depth roughly uniform across donors was assumed in presence/absence analyses.

Vbeta (60) and Jbeta (13) primers were used in the PCR. Original processing methods: An analysis performed later counted roughly 80 million unique TCR beta chains (approximately 10 million of them shared). Only in-frame clones appear in the TCRdb table, and some are missing; sequencing was by immunoSEQ multiplex PCR. V and J calls and clone size come straight from that table; D and trimming were deduced from the DNA. The table includes about 150,000 clones, approximately 78% detected once. For this clone: Its specificity is unknown.

Germline-derived CDR1 and CDR2 are MNHEY and SMNVEV (reference sequence). The CDR3 sequence is 12 residues long. V was clipped by 3 bases and J by 9 bases, with 9 bases between them. The clonotype originates from a woman between 35 and 50 years old in good health and CMV-seropositive. This chain links TRBV27 with TRBJ2-1; weak D call: TRBD2 (7 bases). The sequencing sample was made of PBMCs. CDR3 loop: CASSFGGAEQFF. The CDR3 DNA sequence: TGTGCCAGCAGTTTTGGGGGGGCTGAGCAGTTCTTC.